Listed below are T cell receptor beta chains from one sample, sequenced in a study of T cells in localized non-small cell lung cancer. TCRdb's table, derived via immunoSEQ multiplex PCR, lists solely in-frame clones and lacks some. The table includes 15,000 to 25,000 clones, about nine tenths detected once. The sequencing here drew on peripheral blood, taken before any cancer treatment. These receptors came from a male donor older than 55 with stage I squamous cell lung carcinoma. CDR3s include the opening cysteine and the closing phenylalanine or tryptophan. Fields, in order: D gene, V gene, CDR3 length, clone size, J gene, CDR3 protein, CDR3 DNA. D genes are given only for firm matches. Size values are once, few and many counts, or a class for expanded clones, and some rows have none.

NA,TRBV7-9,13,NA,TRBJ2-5,CASSLLSALTGYF,TGTGCCAGCAGCCTCCTCTCGGCTCTCACGGGGTACTTC
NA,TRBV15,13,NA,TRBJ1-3,CATSSGSGNTIYF,TGTGCCACCAGCAGTGGCTCTGGAAACACCATATATTTT
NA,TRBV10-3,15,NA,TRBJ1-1,CAISESGVEGTEAFF,TGTGCCATCAGTGAGTCTGGAGTCGAGGGAACTGAAGCTTTCTTT
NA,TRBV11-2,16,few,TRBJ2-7,CASSSPFGGFSYEQYF,TGTGCCAGCAGCTCTCCTTTTGGGGGCTTCTCCTACGAGCAGTACTTC
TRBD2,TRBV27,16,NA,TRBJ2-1,CASSSSSSGDYNEQFF,TGTGCCAGCAGTTCTTCCTCTAGCGGAGACTACAATGAGCAGTTCTTC
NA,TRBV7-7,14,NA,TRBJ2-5,CASSSGGSRETQYF,TGTGCCAGCAGCTCTGGCGGGTCCCGTGAGACCCAGTACTTC
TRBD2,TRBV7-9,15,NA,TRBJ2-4,CASSLFSGSQNIQYF,TGTGCCAGCAGCTTATTTAGCGGGAGCCAAAACATTCAGTACTTC
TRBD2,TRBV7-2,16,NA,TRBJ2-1,CASSPGLAGAYNEQFF,TGTGCCAGCAGCCCAGGGCTAGCGGGGGCCTACAATGAGCAGTTCTTC
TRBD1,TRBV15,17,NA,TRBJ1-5,CATSRGGTGGGNQPQHF,TGTGCCACCAGCAGAGGAGGGACAGGGGGCGGAAATCAGCCCCAGCATTTT
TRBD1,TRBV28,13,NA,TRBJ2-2,CASVRTGTGELFF,TGTGCCAGCGTTCGGACAGGGACCGGGGAGCTGTTTTTT
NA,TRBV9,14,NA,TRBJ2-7,CASSPRTESYEQYF,TGTGCCAGCAGCCCAAGGACAGAGAGCTACGAGCAGTACTTC
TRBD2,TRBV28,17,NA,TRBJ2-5,CASRTPPVSGGQETQYF,TGTGCCAGCAGAACCCCCCCGGTGAGCGGGGGCCAAGAGACCCAGTACTTC
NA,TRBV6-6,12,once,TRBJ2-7,CASSLQVYEQYF,TGTGCCAGCAGTCTACAAGTCTACGAGCAGTACTTC
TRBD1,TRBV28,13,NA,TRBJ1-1,CASAGSQGAVAFF,TGTGCCAGCGCGGGATCACAGGGGGCGGTAGCTTTCTTT
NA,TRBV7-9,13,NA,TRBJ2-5,CASSLIGQETQYF,TGTGCCAGCAGCTTAATAGGACAAGAGACCCAGTACTTC
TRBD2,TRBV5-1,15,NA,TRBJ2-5,CASSLLAGGQETQYF,TGCGCCAGCAGCTTATTGGCGGGGGGCCAAGAGACCCAGTACTTC
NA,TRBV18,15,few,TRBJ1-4,CASRQDAATNEKLFF,TGTGCCAGCCGGCAGGACGCTGCAACTAATGAAAAACTGTTTTTT
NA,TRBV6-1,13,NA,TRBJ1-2,CASSRGDVGGYTF,TGTGCCAGTAGCAGGGGCGACGTGGGCGGCTACACCTTC
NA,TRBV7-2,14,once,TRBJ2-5,CASSPGTVIETQYF,TGTGCCAGCAGCCCCGGGACGGTCATAGAGACCCAGTACTTC
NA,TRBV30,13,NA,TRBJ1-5,CAWSGGGGQPQHF,TGTGCCTGGAGTGGCGGGGGGGGTCAGCCCCAGCATTTT
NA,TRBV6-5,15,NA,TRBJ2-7,CASSIGQTATYEQYF,TGTGCCAGCAGCATCGGACAGACGGCCACCTACGAGCAGTACTTC
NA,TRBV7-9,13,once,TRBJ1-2,CASRTEFNYGYTF,TGTGCCAGCCGGACAGAATTTAACTATGGCTACACCTTC
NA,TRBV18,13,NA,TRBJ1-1,CASSPPADTEAFF,TGTGCCAGCTCACCACCGGCGGACACTGAAGCTTTCTTT
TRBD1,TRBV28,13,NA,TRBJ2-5,CASRRQGQGTQYF,TGTGCCAGCAGGAGACAGGGGCAGGGGACCCAGTACTTC
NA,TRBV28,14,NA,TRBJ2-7,CASLTTSNPNEQYF,TGTGCCAGCCTAACCACTAGTAACCCAAACGAGCAGTACTTC
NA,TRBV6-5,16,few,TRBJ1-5,CASSYSNIGVNQPQHF,TGTGCCAGCAGTTACTCGAACATCGGAGTCAATCAGCCCCAGCATTTT
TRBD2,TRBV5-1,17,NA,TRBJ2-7,CASSLALAGNSFYEQYF,TGCGCCAGCAGCTTGGCACTAGCGGGAAACTCTTTCTACGAGCAGTACTTC
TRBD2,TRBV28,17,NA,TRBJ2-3,CASSLGLAGGPPDTQYF,TGTGCCAGCAGTTTGGGACTAGCGGGAGGGCCTCCAGATACGCAGTATTTT
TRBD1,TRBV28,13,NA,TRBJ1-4,CASSFPGTGVLFF,TGTGCCAGCAGTTTCCCCGGGACAGGGGTACTGTTTTTT
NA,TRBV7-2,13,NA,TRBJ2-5,CASRPGVKETQYF,TGTGCCAGCAGACCCGGGGTGAAAGAGACCCAGTACTTC
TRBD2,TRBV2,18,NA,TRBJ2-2,CASSEQGQAGGKDGELFF,TGTGCCAGCAGTGAACAAGGACAAGCGGGAGGGAAGGACGGGGAGCTGTTTTTT
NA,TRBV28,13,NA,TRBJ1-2,CASKGGTIYGYTF,TGTGCCAGCAAGGGAGGCACGATCTATGGCTACACCTTC
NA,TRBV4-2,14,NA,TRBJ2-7,CASSQVNSGYEQYF,TGTGCCAGCAGCCAAGTGAATAGCGGCTACGAGCAGTACTTC
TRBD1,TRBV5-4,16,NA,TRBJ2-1,CASSLDGTGGFGEQFF,TGTGCCAGCAGCCTAGATGGGACAGGCGGTTTTGGAGAGCAGTTCTTC
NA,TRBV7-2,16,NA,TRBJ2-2,CASSPYPAMNTGELFF,TGTGCCAGCAGCCCGTACCCTGCCATGAACACCGGGGAGCTGTTTTTT
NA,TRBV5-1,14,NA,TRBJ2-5,CASSSDYPGETQYF,TGCGCCAGCAGCTCCGACTACCCCGGGGAGACCCAGTACTTC
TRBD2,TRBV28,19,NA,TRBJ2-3,CASSNHYGLAGASPDTQYF,TGTGCCAGCAGCAACCATTACGGACTAGCGGGAGCTAGTCCAGATACGCAGTATTTT
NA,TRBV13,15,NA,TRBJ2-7,CASSSDQGTIYEQYF,TGTGCCAGCAGCTCAGACCAGGGAACTATCTACGAGCAGTACTTC
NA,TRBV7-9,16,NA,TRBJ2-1,CASSLVGRGRWSEQFF,TGTGCCAGCAGCTTAGTTGGTAGGGGGAGATGGTCCGAGCAGTTCTTC
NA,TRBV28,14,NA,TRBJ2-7,CASTPRAHSYEQYF,TGTGCCAGCACTCCCAGGGCCCACTCCTACGAGCAGTACTTC
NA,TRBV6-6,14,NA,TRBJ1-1,CASSYPEHWTEAFF,TGTGCCAGCAGTTACCCCGAACACTGGACTGAAGCTTTCTTT
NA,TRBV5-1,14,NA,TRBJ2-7,CASSLGDSLYEQYF,TGCGCCAGCAGCTTGGGGGACTCTCTCTACGAGCAGTACTTC